These 25 T cell receptor beta chains originate from one sample sequenced in a study of T cells after yellow fever vaccination. From the 5' RACE reads, TCRdb called clonotypes with MiXCR, one entry per CDR3 protein. The sample shows some 160,000 distinct CDR3 sequences, around 9.3% of them seen only once. The sequenced sample was CD8+ T cells sorted from PBMCs, obtained 45 days after the yellow fever booster vaccination. All receptors come from a man aged 18 to 29 who received the YFV17D yellow fever vaccine.

The chain carries TRBV4-1 and TRBJ1-2; D gene unclear. The CDR3 consists of 13 residues. Trimming took 1 base from V and 2 from J, leaving 5 bases between them. Germline assignment: CDR1 MGHRA and CDR2 YSYEKL. For the CDR3, the DNA is TGCGCCAGCAGCCAAGCCGCCAACTATGGCTACACCTTC. Translation gives CASSQAANYGYTF.

The chain is built from TRBV10-3 and TRBJ2-2, with 7 nucleotides matching TRBD1. The germline V gene has CDR1 ENHRY and CDR2 SYGVKD. The trim removed 10 bases at V and 2 bases at J, leaving 7 bases unmatched. The CDR3 runs to 14 residues. In nucleotides, the CDR3 is TGTGCCACCTGGACAGGAGATAACACCGGGGAGCTGTTTTTT. Translating gives CATWTGDNTGELFF.

This clonotype was counted between two and nine times. This rearrangement joins TRBV12-3 or TRBV12-4 to TRBJ2-6, with TRBD1 matching over 7 bases. The CDR3 has 14 residues. V was clipped by 6 bases and J by 4 bases; unmatched bases: 3. The CDR3 reads CASRPGQGANVLTF. CDR3 nucleotides: TGTGCCAGCAGACCGGGACAGGGGGCCAACGTCCTGACTTTC.

This clonotype was seen repeatedly, ten times or more. The chain joins TRBV4-2 to TRBJ2-5; the D gene could be TRBD1 or TRBD2 (5 bases each). Germline assignment: CDR1 LGHNA and CDR2 YNFKEQ. The CDR3 is made up of 15 amino acids. Deletions cut 2 bases from V and 2 bases from J, with 12 bases between. The CDR3 nucleotides are TGTGCCAGCAGCCAATCCCCGGGACCTCAAGAGACCCAGTACTTC. Protein sequence: CASSQSPGPQETQYF.

This clonotype was picked up a small number of times. The chain recombines TRBV7-8 with TRBJ2-1; D ambiguous. The CDR3 loop spans 12 amino acids. Germline V gives CDR1 SGHVS, CDR2 FQNEAQ. Trimming removed 7 bases from V and 7 bases from J, with 11 bases in between. CDR3 residues: CASMGISNEQFF. CDR3 bases: TGTGCCAGCATGGGGATTAGTAATGAGCAGTTCTTC.

This clonotype occurred a few times. J is TRBJ2-3 and V is TRBV5-6, with unresolved D. Trimming cost V 4 bases and J 10 bases, with 19 bases left between them. The CDR3 has 14 amino acids. The germline V gene has CDR1 SGHDT and CDR2 YYEEEE. The CDR3 nucleotides read TGTGCCAGCAGCGATGAGTACAGTCAGATACCGCAGTATTTT. It is translated as CASSDEYSQIPQYF.

The J gene is TRBJ2-5, the V gene TRBV6-5; D is ambiguous. Between the trimmed V and J ends, which lost 1 base and 0 bases, there was a span of 15 bases. CDR3 length: 17 residues. Germline CDR1 reads MNHEY; CDR2 reads SVGAGI. The CDR3 loop reads CASSYLGSTPYQETQYF. CDR3 DNA sequence: TGTGCCAGCAGTTACTTGGGTTCCACGCCGTACCAAGAGACCCAGTACTTC.

Comment on this clonotype: With a much larger clone just one base away, this may be a read error. V is TRBV21-1 and J is TRBJ2-7. TRBV21-1 is a recognized pseudogene. This CDR3 spans 10 amino acids. As DNA, the CDR3 is TGTGCCAGCGGCAGGAGAGAGCAGTACTTC. This translates into CASGRREQYF.

This clonotype was seen many times. This rearrangement joins TRBV7-9 to TRBJ1-1; possibly TRBD1 for D (5 bases). CDR1 and CDR2 from the germline V gene are SEHNR and FQNEAQ (reference sequence). The CDR3 is 16 residues long. V lost 5 bases, J lost 0 bases, and 16 bases lay in between. Here the CDR3 reads CASSGWEPGMNTEAFF. The DNA for the CDR3 is TGTGCCAGCAGCGGGTGGGAACCAGGGATGAACACTGAAGCTTTCTTT. The whole variable domain, remainder taken from reference TRBV7-9 and TRBJ1-1, is DTGVSQNPRHKITKRGQNVTFRCDPISEHNRLYWYRQTLGQGPEFLTYFQNEAQLEKSRLLSDRFSAERPKGSFSTLEIQRTEQGDSAMYLCASSGWEPGMNTEAFFGQGTRLTVV.

This clonotype was detected many times. The V gene is TRBV4-1, the J gene TRBJ1-1; D unresolved. Trimming stripped 5 bases from V and 3 bases from J, with 16 bases between. Germline CDR1 MGHRA, CDR2 YSYEKL. This CDR3 region has 15 residues. CDR3 bases: TGCGCCAGCAGCTCGCCTGGAAATCTATACACTGAAGCTTTCTTT. Translation gives CASSSPGNLYTEAFF.

CDR3 sequence (DNA): TGTGCCAGCAGCTTATACGGCTGGCAGGGAGATGAAAAACTGTTTTTT. It translates to CASSLYGWQGDEKLFF. This chain connects TRBV7-6 to TRBJ1-4; the D gene is possibly TRBD1 (5 bases). CDR1 SGHVS and CDR2 FNYEAQ come from the germline V gene. With 2 bases removed from V and 6 bases from J, the gap between germline ends came to 16 bases. The CDR3 consists of 16 residues. Full variable domain (rest looked up from reference TRBV7-6 and TRBJ1-4): GAGVSQSPRYKVTKRGQDVALRCDPISGHVSLYWYRQALGQGPEFLTYFNYEAQQDKSGLPNDRFSAERPEGSISTLTIQRTEQRDSAMYRCASSLYGWQGDEKLFFGSGTQLSVL.

Many counts were recorded for this clonotype. The rearrangement links TRBV14 to TRBJ2-1; perhaps TRBD2 as D (6 bases). The CDR3 runs 15 residues. With 4 bases removed from V and 5 bases from J, the gap between germline ends came to 15 bases. From germline, CDR1 is SGHDN and CDR2 FVKESK. The CDR3 bases are TGTGCCAGCAGCCCCACTGGGACTTCCCACAATGAGCAGTTCTTC. It translates to CASSPTGTSHNEQFF.

The J gene is TRBJ2-3, the V gene TRBV5-5, with 8 bases fitting TRBD2. This CDR3 is 16 amino acids long. With 1 base clipped from V and 8 bases from J, the junction kept 12 bases outside the gene matches. The germline V gene encodes CDR1 SGHKS and CDR2 YYEKEE (reference sequence). The chain's CDR3 is CASSLSSGGGFSTQYF. CDR3 in DNA: TGTGCCAGCAGCTTGAGCAGCGGGGGAGGGTTCAGTACGCAGTATTTT. Full variable domain (outside the CDR3, taken from reference TRBV5-5 and TRBJ2-3): DAGVTQSPTHLIKTRGQQVTLRCSPISGHKSVSWYQQVLGQGPQFIFQYYEKEERGRGNFPDRFSARQFPNYSSELNVNALLLGDSALYLCASSLSSGGGFSTQYFGPGTRLTVL.

This clonotype showed up just a few times. V usage is TRBV12-3 or TRBV12-4 and J usage is TRBJ1-2; a weak D match, TRBD1 (6 bases). The CDR3 loop spans 15 amino acids. Trimming stripped 3 bases from V and 1 base from J, with 12 bases between. The chain's CDR3 is CASSLDRQSNYGYTF. The CDR3 region has the DNA TGTGCCAGCAGTTTGGACAGACAGAGTAACTATGGCTACACCTTC.

This clonotype has more than one count but fewer than ten. The V and J genes are TRBV20-1 and TRBJ1-2; D is uncertain. V shed 5 bases and J shed 2 bases, with 15 bases lying between them. The CDR3 is 14 residues long. In germline, CDR1 is DFQATT, CDR2 SNEGSKA (reference sequence). Written as DNA, the CDR3 is TGCAGTGCTCCCTCCCGGGATGCAAACTATGGCTACACCTTC. This sequence encodes CSAPSRDANYGYTF.

CDR3 in amino acids: CASRNVLEAYNSPLHF. CDR3 bases: TGTGCCAGCAGGAATGTATTAGAAGCATATAATTCACCCCTCCACTTT. V gene TRBV6-6 combines with J gene TRBJ1-6; D remains unclear. Germline-derived CDR1 and CDR2 are MNHNY and SVGAGI (reference sequence). V lost 6 bases to trimming and J lost 4 bases, with 16 bases between them. The CDR3 totals 16 residues.

This chain links TRBV3-1 with TRBJ2-3, with a tentative D call TRBD2 (6 bases). The length of the CDR3 is 16 residues. Germline values: CDR1 LGHDT, CDR2 YNNKEL (reference sequence). Trimming took off 4 bases at V and 1 base at J, with 15 bases between the two ends. The CDR3 spells CASSRVGRSGTDTQYF. In nucleotides, the CDR3 is TGTGCCAGCAGCCGAGTAGGGAGGTCGGGCACAGATACGCAGTATTTT.

The chain has TRBV20-1 and TRBJ1-6, with D uncertain. The CDR3 totals 15 residues. Trimming pared 0 bases from V and 10 bases from J, leaving 16 bases between. The germline V gene encodes CDR1 DFQATT and CDR2 SNEGSKA (reference sequence). CDR3 nucleotide sequence: TGCAGTGCTAGAGATAGTGGCCGGGCTTCCTCACCCCTCCACTTT. This translates into CSARDSGRASSPLHF.

The rearrangement links TRBV4-3 to TRBJ2-1; 8 bases map to TRBD1. Germline values: CDR1 LGHNA, CDR2 YSLEER. The CDR3 extends over 15 amino acids. V lost 2 bases to trimming and J lost 3 bases; unmatched junction nucleotides: 3. CDR3 sequence: CASSQMTGVYNEQFF. Written as DNA, the CDR3 is TGCGCCAGCAGCCAAATGACAGGGGTCTACAATGAGCAGTTCTTC.

This clonotype was counted between two and nine times. V and J are TRBV6-5 and TRBJ2-7, with D possibly TRBD1 on 6 matching bases. The V end was cut by 2 bases, the J end by 7 bases, with 24 bases between. From germline, CDR1 is MNHEY and CDR2 SVGAGI. This CDR3 contains 17 residues. The CDR3 DNA follows: TGTGCCAGCAGTTACCGCGCCTCACAGGGATCCCATTGGGAGCAGTACTTC. This encodes CASSYRASQGSHWEQYF.

This clonotype was seen a few times. The V gene is TRBV15, the J gene TRBJ1-2; D not resolved. CDR1 and CDR2 from the germline V gene are LNHNV and YYDKDF (reference sequence). CDR3 length equals 14 residues. With 7 bases removed from V and 9 bases from J, the gap between germline ends came to 21 bases. CDR3 sequence reads: CATTPVRRLGSYTF. CDR3 DNA: TGTGCCACCACCCCCGTGAGGAGGCTTGGGAGCTACACCTTC.

Only a few counts were recorded for this clonotype. The gene calls are TRBV9 and TRBJ2-3; 14 nucleotides match TRBD2. The CDR3 sequence is 22 residues long. V trimming: 0 bases; J trimming: 1 base; junction bases outside the gene matches: 16. The germline V gene has CDR1 SGDLS and CDR2 YYNGEE. The CDR3 region has the DNA TGTGCCAGCAGCGTAGGCGTAGCGGGACTAGCGGGGGACCCGAGAGGCACAGATACGCAGTATTTT. Translation gives CASSVGVAGLAGDPRGTDTQYF. The full variable domain, its missing parts supplied by reference TRBV9 and TRBJ2-3, is DSGVTQTPKHLITATGQRVTLRCSPRSGDLSVYWYQQSLDQGLQFLIQYYNGEERAKGNILERFSAQQFPDLHSELNLSSLELGDSALYFCASSVGVAGLAGDPRGTDTQYFGPGTRLTVL.

J is TRBJ2-3 and V is TRBV6-6; D is unclear. This CDR3 comprises 13 residues. Germline V lookup: CDR1 MNHNY, CDR2 SVGAGI (reference sequence). Trimming took 7 bases from V and 0 from J, leaving 8 bases between them. CDR3 bases: TGTGCCAGCATTCCTGACAGCACAGATACGCAGTATTTT. As protein: CASIPDSTDTQYF.

This chain uses TRBV7-9 with TRBJ2-5, with D unresolved. This CDR3 region has 15 residues. V lost 5 bases and J lost 5, with 18 bases in between. CDR1 is SEHNR, CDR2 FQNEAQ, per germline (reference sequence). The CDR3 DNA sequence: TGTGCCAGCAGCATCACGGGCTTAGAGAGGGAGACCCAGTACTTC. It translates to CASSITGLERETQYF.

The chain has TRBV14 and TRBJ2-7; no reliable D call. CDR3 length: 12 residues. V dropped 3 bases and J dropped 0 bases, with 3 bases sitting between them. Per the germline V gene, CDR1 is SGHDN and CDR2 is FVKESK. The CDR3 DNA is TGTGCCAGCAGCCACGACTCCTACGAGCAGTACTTC. This sequence encodes CASSHDSYEQYF.